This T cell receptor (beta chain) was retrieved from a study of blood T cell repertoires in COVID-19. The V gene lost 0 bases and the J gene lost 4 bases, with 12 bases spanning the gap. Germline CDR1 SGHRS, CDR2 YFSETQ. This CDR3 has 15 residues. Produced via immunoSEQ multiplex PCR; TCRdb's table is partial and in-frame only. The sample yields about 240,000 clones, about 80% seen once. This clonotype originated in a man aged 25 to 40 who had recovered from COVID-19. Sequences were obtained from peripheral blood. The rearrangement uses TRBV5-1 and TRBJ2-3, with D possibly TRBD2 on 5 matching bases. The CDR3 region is CASSLGPPGADTQYF. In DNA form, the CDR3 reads TGCGCCAGCAGCTTGGGCCCCCCCGGGGCAGATACGCAGTATTTT.